These 5 T cell receptor beta chains were sequenced from one sample in a study of T cells in Graves' hyperthyroidism and ophthalmopathy. TCR beta CDR3 regions were amplified from RNA. Initially, a first-round RT-PCR of the TCR CDR3 employed the HTBI primer set. A single record per CDR3 protein comes from TCRdb applying MiXCR to the multiplex PCR reads. The sample yields some 360,000 distinct CDR3 sequences, more than 11% seen once. Sequences were obtained from blood. The receptors shown here come from a woman between 55 and 75 years old with Graves' hyperthyroidism.

This clonotype has a count of ten or more. The rearrangement joins TRBV20-1 to TRBJ1-1; D call uncertain. This CDR3 is 13 amino acids long. V lost 0 bases, J lost 5 bases, and 10 bases lay in between. Germline CDR1 and CDR2: DFQATT and SNEGSKA (reference sequence). CDR3 protein: CSARDLFGTEAFF. The CDR3 coding sequence is TGCAGTGCTAGAGATCTTTTTGGGACTGAAGCTTTCTTT.

This clonotype was recorded many times. This chain links TRBV12-3 or TRBV12-4 with TRBJ1-1; no clear D. The CDR3 runs to 14 residues. V was cut by 5 bases and J by 4 bases, with 14 bases left in between. Here the CDR3 DNA reads TGTGCCAGCAGTCCGTCAACAGAGTCCACTGAAGCTTTCTTT. Its translation is CASSPSTESTEAFF.

The chain couples TRBV18 to TRBJ2-1; D possibly uses TRBD1 or TRBD2 (5 bases each). This CDR3 has 16 amino acids. Germline CDR1 is KGHSH and CDR2 is LQKENI. V was shortened by 3 bases and J by 7 bases, with 19 bases between the two germline ends. CDR3 in amino acids: CASSPMVQGVGNEQFF. Written as DNA, the CDR3 is TGTGCCAGCTCACCGATGGTGCAGGGAGTTGGAAATGAGCAGTTCTTC.

In this sample, this clonotype turned up a few times. The chain is built from TRBV25-1 and TRBJ2-5; weak D call: TRBD2 (6 bases). The V and J ends lost 4 bases and 4 bases respectively, with 16 bases between them. Germline V gene sequence: CDR1 MGHDK, CDR2 SYGVNS. This CDR3 has 15 amino acids. The CDR3 bases are TGTGCCAGCAGTGGATCCGCCGGGACTCGAGAGACCCAGTACTTC. This gives the protein CASSGSAGTRETQYF.

This clonotype was seen a handful of times. This chain connects TRBV5-1 to TRBJ1-6; 7 positions agree with TRBD1. Losses at the gene ends were 1 base for V and 10 bases for J; bases not matched to a gene: 5. Germline values: CDR1 SGHRS, CDR2 YFSETQ. The CDR3 sequence is 14 residues long. CDR3 nucleotide sequence: TGCGCCAGCAGCTTGACAGGGGTTCGGTCACCCCTCCACTTT. This translates into CASSLTGVRSPLHF.